This is a list of T cell receptor beta chains from one sample in a study of blood T cell repertoires in COVID-19. Libraries were prepared by immunoSEQ multiplex PCR; TCRdb keeps only in-frame clonotypes and omits some of them. The sample has 70,000 or so clones, 65% to 85% seen once. Specimen: peripheral blood. The source is a man between 50 and 59 years old with COVID-19, enrolled during active disease. CDR3s include the opening cysteine and the closing phenylalanine or tryptophan. D genes are given only for firm matches. Clone sizes are given selectively: once, few, many, or a class where the clone is expanded.

CDR3 protein: CASSPQGSGANVLTF
CDR3 DNA: TGTGCCAGCAGCCCACAGGGATCCGGGGCCAACGTCCTGACTTTC
clone size: .
J gene: TRBJ2-6
V gene: TRBV25-1
D gene: .

CDR3 protein: CASSAESGGAYNEQFF
CDR3 DNA: TGTGCCAGCAGCGCGGAAAGTGGCGGAGCCTACAATGAGCAGTTCTTC
clone size: .
J gene: TRBJ2-1
V gene: TRBV2
D gene: .

CDR3 protein: CASSQDSGKGGPQHF
CDR3 DNA: TGTGCCAGCAGCCAAGATTCCGGAAAGGGAGGGCCCCAGCATTTT
clone size: once
J gene: TRBJ1-5
V gene: TRBV3-1/TRBV3-2
D gene: .

CDR3 protein: CASRNRGNEQFF
CDR3 DNA: TGTGCCAGCAGAAACAGGGGAAATGAGCAGTTCTTC
clone size: .
J gene: TRBJ2-1
V gene: TRBV6-5
D gene: TRBD1

CDR3 protein: CAISSGQASANYGYTF
CDR3 DNA: TGTGCCATCAGTTCGGGACAGGCATCAGCTAACTATGGCTACACCTTC
clone size: .
J gene: TRBJ1-2
V gene: TRBV10-3
D gene: TRBD1

CDR3 protein: CASSAEGLAGVGGELFF
CDR3 DNA: TGTGCCAGCAGCGCCGAGGGATTAGCGGGAGTCGGCGGGGAGCTGTTTTTT
clone size: .
J gene: TRBJ2-2
V gene: TRBV2
D gene: TRBD2

CDR3 protein: CASSLVGRRDTQYF
CDR3 DNA: TGTGCCAGCAGCTTAGTGGGGCGCAGGGATACGCAGTATTTT
clone size: few
J gene: TRBJ2-3
V gene: TRBV7-2
D gene: .

CDR3 protein: CASSPGLGEQYF
CDR3 DNA: TGTGCCAGCTCACCAGGGCTTGGCGAGCAGTACTTC
clone size: .
J gene: TRBJ2-7
V gene: TRBV18
D gene: .

CDR3 protein: CASSQGGRLTEAFF
CDR3 DNA: TGTGCCAGCAGCCAAGGGGGGCGGCTCACTGAAGCTTTCTTT
clone size: .
J gene: TRBJ1-1
V gene: TRBV14
D gene: .

CDR3 protein: CASSPTGMNTGELFF
CDR3 DNA: TGTGCCAGCAGTCCGACAGGAATGAACACCGGGGAGCTGTTTTTT
clone size: .
J gene: TRBJ2-2
V gene: TRBV28
D gene: .

CDR3 protein: CASSVTGIDEKLFF
CDR3 DNA: TGTGCCAGCAGCGTGACAGGGATAGATGAAAAACTGTTTTTT
clone size: .
J gene: TRBJ1-4
V gene: TRBV7-2
D gene: TRBD1

CDR3 protein: CASSPDGGFVYEQYF
CDR3 DNA: TGTGCCAGCAGTCCGGACGGGGGGTTTGTCTACGAGCAGTACTTC
clone size: .
J gene: TRBJ2-7
V gene: TRBV6-5
D gene: TRBD2

CDR3 protein: CASSPRTSYEQYF
CDR3 DNA: TGTGCCAGCAGTCCCCGTACAAGTTACGAGCAGTACTTC
clone size: .
J gene: TRBJ2-7
V gene: TRBV7-8
D gene: .

CDR3 protein: CASSQQIGEETQYF
CDR3 DNA: TGTGCCAGCAGCCAACAAATAGGGGAAGAGACCCAGTACTTC
clone size: .
J gene: TRBJ2-5
V gene: TRBV3-1/TRBV3-2
D gene: .

CDR3 protein: CASTPGSSYEQYF
CDR3 DNA: TGTGCCAGCACCCCGGGAAGTTCCTACGAGCAGTACTTC
clone size: .
J gene: TRBJ2-7
V gene: TRBV11-2
D gene: .

CDR3 protein: CASRKASDLYEQYF
CDR3 DNA: TGCGCCAGCAGAAAGGCTAGCGATTTGTACGAGCAGTACTTC
clone size: .
J gene: TRBJ2-7
V gene: TRBV5-1
D gene: .

CDR3 protein: CASSFRDSLTYEQYF
CDR3 DNA: TGTGCCAGCAGTTTCAGGGACAGCCTTACCTACGAGCAGTACTTC
clone size: few
J gene: TRBJ2-7
V gene: TRBV28
D gene: TRBD1

CDR3 protein: CASSFAWGLAGNNEQFF
CDR3 DNA: TGTGCCAGCAGCTTCGCGTGGGGACTAGCGGGAAACAATGAGCAGTTCTTC
clone size: few
J gene: TRBJ2-1
V gene: TRBV7-9
D gene: TRBD2

CDR3 protein: CASSTRDRVFGNTIYF
CDR3 DNA: TGTGCCAGCAGTACCCGGGACAGGGTGTTTGGAAACACCATATATTTT
clone size: few
J gene: TRBJ1-3
V gene: TRBV28
D gene: TRBD1

CDR3 protein: CASRKDRGNQPQHF
CDR3 DNA: TGTGCCAGCAGGAAGGACAGGGGGAATCAGCCCCAGCATTTT
clone size: .
J gene: TRBJ1-5
V gene: TRBV2
D gene: TRBD1

CDR3 protein: CASSLGPRDRTNEKLFF
CDR3 DNA: TGCGCCAGCAGCTTGGGACCCCGGGACAGGACTAATGAAAAACTGTTTTTT
clone size: .
J gene: TRBJ1-4
V gene: TRBV5-1
D gene: TRBD1

CDR3 protein: CASQTVGGYTF
CDR3 DNA: TGTGCCAGCCAAACGGTGGGCGGCTACACCTTC
clone size: few
J gene: TRBJ1-2
V gene: TRBV6-5
D gene: .

CDR3 protein: CASRQFGAGYEQYF
CDR3 DNA: TGTGCCAGCAGACAATTTGGGGCCGGGTACGAGCAGTACTTC
clone size: .
J gene: TRBJ2-7
V gene: TRBV6-5
D gene: .

CDR3 protein: CARSHQVGDPYEQYF
CDR3 DNA: TGTGCCAGAAGCCACCAGGTGGGAGATCCCTACGAGCAGTACTTC
clone size: .
J gene: TRBJ2-7
V gene: TRBV5-3
D gene: .

CDR3 protein: CASSYGDSFYETQYF
CDR3 DNA: TGTGCCAGCAGTTATGGCGACAGTTTCTATGAGACCCAGTACTTC
clone size: once
J gene: TRBJ2-5
V gene: TRBV6-2/TRBV6-3
D gene: .

CDR3 protein: CASSQEGRAGNTIYF
CDR3 DNA: TGTGCCAGCAGCCAAGAGGGCAGGGCTGGAAACACCATATATTTT
clone size: .
J gene: TRBJ1-3
V gene: TRBV3-1/TRBV3-2
D gene: .

CDR3 protein: CAISESLGSSYNEQFF
CDR3 DNA: TGTGCCATCAGTGAGTCATTGGGGAGCTCCTACAATGAGCAGTTCTTC
clone size: .
J gene: TRBJ2-1
V gene: TRBV10-3
D gene: .

CDR3 protein: CASSEDWESPLHF
CDR3 DNA: TGTGCCAGCAGTGAAGACTGGGAGTCACCCCTCCACTTT
clone size: many
J gene: TRBJ1-6
V gene: TRBV6-1
D gene: .

CDR3 protein: CASSLSRGPDEQFF
CDR3 DNA: TGTGCCAGCAGCTTATCTAGGGGTCCAGATGAGCAGTTCTTC
clone size: .
J gene: TRBJ2-1
V gene: TRBV11-2
D gene: .

CDR3 protein: CASSFSPTSDSYEQYF
CDR3 DNA: TGCGCCAGCAGCTTTAGCCCGACTAGCGACTCCTACGAGCAGTACTTC
clone size: .
J gene: TRBJ2-7
V gene: TRBV5-1
D gene: TRBD2

CDR3 protein: CASSGLAGDYEQYF
CDR3 DNA: TGTGCCAGCAGCGGGCTAGCGGGAGATTACGAGCAGTACTTC
clone size: few
J gene: TRBJ2-7
V gene: TRBV7-2
D gene: TRBD2

CDR3 protein: CASTPGEGLLYEQYF
CDR3 DNA: TGCGCCAGCACCCCGGGGGAGGGACTACTCTACGAGCAGTACTTC
clone size: .
J gene: TRBJ2-7
V gene: TRBV5-1
D gene: TRBD2

CDR3 protein: CASSQDPTGEQYF
CDR3 DNA: TGTGCCAGCAGCCAAGACCCTACGGGAGAGCAGTACTTC
clone size: .
J gene: TRBJ2-7
V gene: TRBV14
D gene: .

CDR3 protein: CASSSQVLRVAERRETQYF
CDR3 DNA: TGTGCCAGCAGCTCCCAGGTCCTTCGGGTAGCGGAGAGAAGGGAGACCCAGTACTTC
clone size: .
J gene: TRBJ2-5
V gene: TRBV11-2
D gene: .

CDR3 protein: CASSDGRIGELFF
CDR3 DNA: TGTGCCAGCAGTGACGGGAGAATCGGGGAGCTGTTTTTT
clone size: once
J gene: TRBJ2-2
V gene: TRBV25-1
D gene: .

CDR3 protein: CASRQNGGGASYNSPLHF
CDR3 DNA: TGTGCCAGCAGACAAAACGGGGGGGGCGCATCCTATAATTCACCCCTCCACTTT
clone size: once
J gene: TRBJ1-6
V gene: TRBV7-8
D gene: .

CDR3 protein: CASSLSNYGYTF
CDR3 DNA: TGTGCCAGCAGCTTATCGAACTATGGCTACACCTTC
clone size: .
J gene: TRBJ1-2
V gene: TRBV13
D gene: .

CDR3 protein: CAIRVEAQETQYF
CDR3 DNA: TGTGCCATCCGGGTGGAAGCCCAAGAGACCCAGTACTTC
clone size: .
J gene: TRBJ2-5
V gene: TRBV10-3
D gene: .

CDR3 protein: CASISSDGGDEQFF
CDR3 DNA: TGTGCCAGCATCTCCTCCGACGGGGGTGATGAGCAGTTCTTC
clone size: .
J gene: TRBJ2-1
V gene: TRBV25-1
D gene: .

CDR3 protein: CASSRSPGAGGTDTQYF
CDR3 DNA: TGTGCCAGCTCACGAAGCCCAGGAGCGGGAGGAACAGATACGCAGTATTTT
clone size: few
J gene: TRBJ2-3
V gene: TRBV18
D gene: TRBD2

CDR3 protein: CASSYSAGLGADTQYF
CDR3 DNA: TGTGCCAGCAGTTACTCTGCAGGTCTCGGTGCAGATACGCAGTATTTT
clone size: .
J gene: TRBJ2-3
V gene: TRBV6-2/TRBV6-3
D gene: .

CDR3 protein: CASSTSGLDTQYF
CDR3 DNA: TGTGCCAGCAGCACTAGCGGGCTAGATACGCAGTATTTT
clone size: .
J gene: TRBJ2-3
V gene: TRBV2
D gene: TRBD2

CDR3 protein: CASSINRGEQYF
CDR3 DNA: TGTGCCAGCAGCATAAACCGGGGAGAGCAGTACTTC
clone size: .
J gene: TRBJ2-7
V gene: TRBV13
D gene: .

CDR3 protein: CASSQGWRGGFSTDTQYF
CDR3 DNA: TGTGCCAGCAGCCAAGGATGGCGGGGCGGATTTAGCACAGATACGCAGTATTTT
clone size: .
J gene: TRBJ2-3
V gene: TRBV14
D gene: .

CDR3 protein: CASMAGGSTEAFF
CDR3 DNA: TGTGCCAGCATGGCGGGAGGAAGCACTGAAGCTTTCTTT
clone size: .
J gene: TRBJ1-1
V gene: TRBV12-3/TRBV12-4
D gene: .

CDR3 protein: CSVEGRENEQFF
CDR3 DNA: TGCAGCGTTGAAGGTCGAGAAAATGAGCAGTTCTTC
clone size: few
J gene: TRBJ2-1
V gene: TRBV29-1
D gene: .

CDR3 protein: CASRGGREHEQFF
CDR3 DNA: TGTGCCAGCAGAGGGGGGAGGGAGCATGAGCAGTTCTTC
clone size: few
J gene: TRBJ2-1
V gene: TRBV6-5
D gene: .

CDR3 protein: CASRVASDSYNEQFF
CDR3 DNA: TGTGCCAGTAGGGTAGCTAGCGACTCCTACAATGAGCAGTTCTTC
clone size: .
J gene: TRBJ2-1
V gene: TRBV19
D gene: .

CDR3 protein: CASSTSTITGELFF
CDR3 DNA: TGTGCCAGCAGCACGAGTACTATAACCGGGGAGCTGTTTTTT
clone size: .
J gene: TRBJ2-2
V gene: TRBV7-9
D gene: .

CDR3 protein: CASRPRTGDTEAFF
CDR3 DNA: TGTGCCAGCAGACCCCGGACAGGGGACACTGAAGCTTTCTTT
clone size: .
J gene: TRBJ1-1
V gene: TRBV7-9
D gene: TRBD1

CDR3 protein: CASSEYGRAREWGYTF
CDR3 DNA: TGTGCCAGCAGTGAATACGGCAGGGCGAGAGAATGGGGCTACACCTTC
clone size: .
J gene: TRBJ1-2
V gene: TRBV25-1
D gene: .

CDR3 protein: CASSPGTGAGANVLTF
CDR3 DNA: TGTGCCAGCAGTCCCGGGACAGGGGCTGGGGCCAACGTCCTGACTTTC
clone size: .
J gene: TRBJ2-6
V gene: TRBV6-2/TRBV6-3
D gene: TRBD1

CDR3 protein: CASSRERETDTQYF
CDR3 DNA: TGTGCCAGTAGCCGAGAGCGGGAGACAGATACGCAGTATTTT
clone size: .
J gene: TRBJ2-3
V gene: TRBV19
D gene: TRBD2

CDR3 protein: CASSLPLAGPNSYEQYF
CDR3 DNA: TGTGCCAGCAGCTTACCACTAGCGGGACCAAACTCCTACGAGCAGTACTTC
clone size: .
J gene: TRBJ2-7
V gene: TRBV11-2
D gene: TRBD2